The 7 T cell receptor beta chains below all came from one sample that was sequenced in a study of blood T cell repertoires in COVID-19. TCRdb's copy holds only in-frame clones and misses some; the assay was immunoSEQ multiplex PCR. Among more than 65,000 clones listed, about 68% were seen once. Sequencing input: peripheral blood. These receptors originate from a woman between 65 and 79 years old with acute or convalescent COVID-19.

J is TRBJ1-2 and V is TRBV7-9; TRBD1 matches at 7 bases. Germline CDR1 is SEHNR and CDR2 is FQNEAQ (reference sequence). V was clipped by 0 bases and J by 4 bases; unmatched bases: 11. The CDR3 spans 17 residues. CDR3 coding DNA: TGTGCCAGCAGCTTAGCCCTCCGGACAGGCCTGTCCTATGGCTACACCTTC. This codes for CASSLALRTGLSYGYTF.

The J gene is TRBJ1-5, the V gene TRBV6-5; the D gene is possibly TRBD1 (6 bases). V lost 6 bases to trimming and J lost 3 bases, with 12 bases between them. The CDR3 runs 14 residues. The V gene's germline CDR1 is MNHEY and CDR2 SVGAGI. DNA of the CDR3: TGTGCCAGCAGCCTAGGACAGCACAATCAGCCCCAGCATTTT. Translating gives CASSLGQHNQPQHF.

The genes are TRBV7-9 and TRBJ1-3; D uncertain. CDR3 length: 15 amino acids. Deletions cut 0 bases from V and 8 bases from J, with 14 bases between. Germline V gene lookup returns CDR1 SEHNR and CDR2 FQNEAQ (reference sequence). The CDR3 sequence is CASSLASLSPDTIYF. The CDR3 nucleotides are TGTGCCAGCAGCTTAGCATCCCTCTCTCCTGACACCATATATTTT. Combining the CDR3 with reference TRBV7-9 and TRBJ1-3 gives the whole variable domain DTGVSQNPRHKITKRGQNVTFRCDPISEHNRLYWYRQTLGQGPEFLTYFQNEAQLEKSRLLSDRFSAERPKGSFSTLEIQRTEQGDSAMYLCASSLASLSPDTIYFGEGSWLTVV.

This chain joins TRBV7-2 and TRBJ1-6, with TRBD1 as a possible D gene (5 bases). V was trimmed by 5 bases and J by 8 bases, leaving 19 bases between them. CDR1 and CDR2 from the germline V gene are SGHTA and FQGNSA. The CDR3 sequence is 16 residues long. The CDR3 loop reads CASSLRQKPEYSPLHF. CDR3 nucleotides: TGTGCCAGCAGCCTAAGACAGAAACCCGAATATTCACCCCTCCACTTT.

The rearrangement joins TRBV18 to TRBJ2-3; 8 positions agree with TRBD2. This CDR3 region has 13 residues. The germline V gene has CDR1 KGHSH and CDR2 LQKENI. V lost 4 bases, J lost 3 bases, and 0 bases stayed unmatched. The CDR3 coding sequence is TGTGCCAGCTCACAGCGGGAGACAGATACGCAGTATTTT. Amino acid sequence: CASSQRETDTQYF.

The J gene is TRBJ1-1, the V gene TRBV19; D gene uncertain. The CDR3 loop spans 13 amino acids. In germline, CDR1 is LNHDA, CDR2 SQIVND (reference sequence). Trimming took 2 bases from V and 2 from J, leaving 6 bases between them. CDR3 sequence (DNA): TGTGCCAGTAGTATATTCATCAACACTGAAGCTTTCTTT. This encodes CASSIFINTEAFF.

Only one count was recorded for this clone. The chain uses TRBV24-1 and TRBJ2-5, with TRBD2 matching over 8 bases. With V trimmed by 5 bases and J by 4 bases, 8 bases remained unmatched. Germline V CDR1 and CDR2: KGHDR, SFDVKD. The CDR3 consists of 15 residues. Here the CDR3 reads CATSGQAGEIETQYF. CDR3 sequence (DNA): TGTGCCACCAGTGGACAAGCGGGAGAGATAGAGACCCAGTACTTC.